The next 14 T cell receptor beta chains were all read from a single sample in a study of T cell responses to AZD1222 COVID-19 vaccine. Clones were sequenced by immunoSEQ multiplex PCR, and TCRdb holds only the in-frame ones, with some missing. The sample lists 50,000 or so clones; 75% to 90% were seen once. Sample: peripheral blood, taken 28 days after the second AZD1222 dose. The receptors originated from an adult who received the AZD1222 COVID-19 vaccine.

CDR3 sequence reads: CASQNRLHYEQYF. The CDR3 DNA sequence: TGTGCCAGCCAGAACAGACTACACTACGAGCAGTACTTC. This rearrangement joins TRBV25-1 to TRBJ2-7, with D maybe TRBD2 (5 bases). V was clipped by 8 bases and J by 3 bases, with 14 bases between them. This CDR3 has 13 residues. Germline values: CDR1 MGHDK, CDR2 SYGVNS.

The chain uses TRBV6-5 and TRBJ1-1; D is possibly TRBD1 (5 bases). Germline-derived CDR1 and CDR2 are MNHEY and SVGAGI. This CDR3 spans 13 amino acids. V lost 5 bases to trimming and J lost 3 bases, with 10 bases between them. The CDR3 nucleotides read TGTGCCAGCAGTCGACTGACAGACACTGAAGCTTTCTTT. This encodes CASSRLTDTEAFF.

The DNA of the CDR3 is TGTGCCAGCAGCGTATATTCCCGGGGGACTGAAGCTTTCTTT. Its protein is CASSVYSRGTEAFF. This chain connects TRBV9 to TRBJ1-1; TRBD1 might be the D (5 bases). Trimming cost V 1 base and J 5 bases, with 12 bases left between them. CDR1 is SGDLS and CDR2 is YYNGEE in the germline V gene. This CDR3 region has 14 residues.

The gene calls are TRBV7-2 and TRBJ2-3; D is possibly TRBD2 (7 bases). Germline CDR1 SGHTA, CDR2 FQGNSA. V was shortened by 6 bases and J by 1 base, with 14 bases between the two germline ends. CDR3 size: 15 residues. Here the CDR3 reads CASRAGGGGTDTQYF. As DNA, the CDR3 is TGTGCCAGCAGGGCGGGCGGGGGCGGCACAGATACGCAGTATTTT.

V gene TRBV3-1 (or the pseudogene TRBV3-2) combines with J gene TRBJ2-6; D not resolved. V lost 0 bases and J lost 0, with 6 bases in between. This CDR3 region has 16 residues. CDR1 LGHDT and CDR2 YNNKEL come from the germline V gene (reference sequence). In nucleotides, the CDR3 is TGTGCCAGCAGCCAAGATGGATACTCTGGGGCCAACGTCCTGACTTTC. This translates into CASSQDGYSGANVLTF.

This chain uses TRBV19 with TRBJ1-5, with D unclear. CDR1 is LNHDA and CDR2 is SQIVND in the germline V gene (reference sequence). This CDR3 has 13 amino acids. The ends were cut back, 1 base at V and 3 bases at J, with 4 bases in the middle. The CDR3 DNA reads TGTGCCAGTAGTATAGCAGACAATCAGCCCCAGCATTTT. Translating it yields CASSIADNQPQHF.

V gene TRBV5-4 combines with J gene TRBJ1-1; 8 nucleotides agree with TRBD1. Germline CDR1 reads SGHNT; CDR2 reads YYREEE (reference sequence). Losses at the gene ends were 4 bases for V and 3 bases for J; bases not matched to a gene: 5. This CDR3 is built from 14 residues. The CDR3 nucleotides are TGTGCCAGCAGCCTGCAGGGGGCTTACACTGAAGCTTTCTTT. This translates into CASSLQGAYTEAFF.

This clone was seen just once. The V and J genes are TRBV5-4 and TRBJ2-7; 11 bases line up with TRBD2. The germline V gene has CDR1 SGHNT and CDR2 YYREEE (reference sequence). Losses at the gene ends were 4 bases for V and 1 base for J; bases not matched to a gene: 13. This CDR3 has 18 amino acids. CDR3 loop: CASSQRVGTSGPSYEQYF. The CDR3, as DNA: TGTGCCAGCAGCCAAAGGGTGGGGACTAGCGGCCCGTCCTACGAGCAGTACTTC.

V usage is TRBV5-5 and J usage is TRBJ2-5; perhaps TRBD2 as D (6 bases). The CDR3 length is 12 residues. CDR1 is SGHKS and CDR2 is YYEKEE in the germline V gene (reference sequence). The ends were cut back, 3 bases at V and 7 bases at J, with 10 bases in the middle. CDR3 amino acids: CASSWTGRTQYF. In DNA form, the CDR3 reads TGTGCCAGCAGCTGGACCGGGAGGACCCAGTACTTC. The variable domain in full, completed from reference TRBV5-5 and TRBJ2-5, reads DAGVTQSPTHLIKTRGQQVTLRCSPISGHKSVSWYQQVLGQGPQFIFQYYEKEERGRGNFPDRFSARQFPNYSSELNVNALLLGDSALYLCASSWTGRTQYFGPGTRLLVL.

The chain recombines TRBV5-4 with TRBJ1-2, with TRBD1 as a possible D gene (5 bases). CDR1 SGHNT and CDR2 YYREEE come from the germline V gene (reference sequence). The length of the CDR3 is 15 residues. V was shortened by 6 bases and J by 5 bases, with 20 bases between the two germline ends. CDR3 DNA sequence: TGTGCCAGCACCCGGGGCGAGGGGTGGGCATATGGCTACACCTTC. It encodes CASTRGEGWAYGYTF.

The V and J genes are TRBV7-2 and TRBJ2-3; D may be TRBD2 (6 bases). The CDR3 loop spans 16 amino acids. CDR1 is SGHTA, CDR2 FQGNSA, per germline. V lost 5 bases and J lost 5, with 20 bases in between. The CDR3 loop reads CASSTQLAVLGDTQYF. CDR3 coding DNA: TGTGCCAGCAGCACTCAACTAGCCGTATTAGGAGATACGCAGTATTTT.

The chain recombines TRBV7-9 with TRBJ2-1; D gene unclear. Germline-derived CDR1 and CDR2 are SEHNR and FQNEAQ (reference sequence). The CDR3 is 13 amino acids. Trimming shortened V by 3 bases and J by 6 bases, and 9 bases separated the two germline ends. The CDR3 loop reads CASSFGQVNEQFF. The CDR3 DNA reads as TGTGCCAGCAGCTTTGGGCAGGTCAATGAGCAGTTCTTC.

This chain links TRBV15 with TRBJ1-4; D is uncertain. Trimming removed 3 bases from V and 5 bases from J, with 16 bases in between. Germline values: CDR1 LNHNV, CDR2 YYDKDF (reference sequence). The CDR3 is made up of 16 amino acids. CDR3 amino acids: CATSSPRAGLNEKLFF. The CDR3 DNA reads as TGTGCCACCAGCAGTCCCCGGGCTGGGCTGAATGAAAAACTGTTTTTT.

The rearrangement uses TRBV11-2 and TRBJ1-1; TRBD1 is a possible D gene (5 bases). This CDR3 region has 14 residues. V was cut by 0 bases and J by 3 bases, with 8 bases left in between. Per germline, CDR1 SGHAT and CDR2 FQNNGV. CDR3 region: CASSLDPGDTEAFF. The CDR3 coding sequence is TGTGCCAGCAGCTTAGACCCGGGGGACACTGAAGCTTTCTTT.